This T cell receptor beta chain emerged from a study of metastatic and nonmetastatic thyroid tumors. The overall study: Malignant and benign thyroid patients had repertoires compared in peripheral blood and tumor or nodule tissue. Overall study findings and caveats: Reportedly, malignant thyroid tumors had significantly higher TCR beta diversity than benign nodules, in blood and tumor.

Germline assignment: CDR1 WSHSY and CDR2 SAAADI. The V end lost 4 bases, the J end lost 5 bases, and 9 bases lay between the germline ends. The length of the CDR3 is 12 residues. Per the authors' pipeline: Researchers built a distant-metastasis classifier for papillary thyroid cancer that drew on CDR3 differences across clinicopathological groups. With MiXCR, TCRdb called clones anew from the PCR reads. The V and J calls come from TCRdb's annotation, not from the publication. Found here are 25,000 to 30,000 clones, roughly 4.2% of them singletons; the top ten hold 21%. Ahead of thyroid surgery, no patient had received treatment of any kind. On this clone: Antigen: not known.

The sequence was obtained from a female donor with papillary thyroid cancer or a benign thyroid nodule (not recorded which). Some clones in this sample may be carry-over from other donors' samples. Sequences were obtained from blood. The V and J genes are TRBV10-2 and TRBJ2-7, with D perhaps TRBD1 (5 bases). The CDR3, as DNA: TGCGCCAGCAGTGCGCAGGGCCACGAGCAGTACTTC. Translated, it gives CASSAQGHEQYF.